The 27 T cell receptor beta chains below were found in one sample sequenced in a study of T cells in localized non-small cell lung cancer. Here immunoSEQ multiplex PCR was the method, and the copy in TCRdb shows in-frame clones only, minus some. The repertoire includes around 140,000 clones, about 90% of them detected once, and 1.7% sits in the top ten. Sequenced here: peripheral blood, sampled before any cancer treatment. These receptors all come from a female donor at least 60 years old with stage I lung adenocarcinoma.

This chain joins TRBV28 and TRBJ1-1; D ambiguous. V shed 8 bases and J shed 0 bases, with 13 bases lying between them. The CDR3 totals 14 residues. CDR1 is MDHEN and CDR2 is SYDVKM in the germline V gene. In nucleotides, the CDR3 is TGTGCCAGCTCGGACGCACCAATGAACACTGAAGCTTTCTTT. This gives the protein CASSDAPMNTEAFF.

This chain links TRBV4-2 with TRBJ1-5; D gene ambiguous. The V and J ends lost 0 bases and 5 bases respectively, with 11 bases between them. The CDR3 extends over 15 amino acids. Germline CDR1 LGHNA, CDR2 YNFKEQ. The CDR3 sequence: CASSQDWQAYQPQHF. CDR3 DNA: TGTGCCAGCAGCCAAGATTGGCAGGCGTATCAGCCCCAGCATTTT.

The chain has TRBV28 and TRBJ2-1, with 8 bases aligning to TRBD2. The V segment lost 4 bases and the J segment 6 bases; nucleotides outside the gene matches: 8. The CDR3 consists of 15 residues. Germline V gene lookup returns CDR1 MDHEN and CDR2 SYDVKM. The CDR3 region has the DNA TGTGCCAGCAGTTCCACTAGCGGAGGACCCAATGAGCAGTTCTTC. Translated: CASSSTSGGPNEQFF.

This chain links TRBV18 with TRBJ2-7; TRBD2 agrees at 9 bases. The CDR3 sequence is 15 residues long. From germline, CDR1 is KGHSH and CDR2 LQKENI. The V segment lost 3 bases and the J segment 5 bases; nucleotides outside the gene matches: 8. The CDR3 sequence: CASSPVASGTHEQYF. CDR3 in DNA: TGTGCCAGCTCACCGGTGGCTAGCGGGACTCACGAGCAGTACTTC.

The chain recombines TRBV6-5 with TRBJ1-5; D may be TRBD1 (6 bases). CDR3 length: 13 amino acids. CDR1 and CDR2 from the germline V gene are MNHEY and SVGAGI. The ends were cut back, 5 bases at V and 4 bases at J, with 9 bases in the middle. The CDR3 loop reads CASSERGNQPQHF. CDR3 nucleotide sequence: TGTGCCAGCAGTGAAAGGGGGAATCAGCCCCAGCATTTT.

The rearrangement joins TRBV7-8 to TRBJ1-1; 8 bases map to TRBD1. The V gene end was trimmed by 1 base and the J gene end by 6 bases; junction bases not matched to a gene: 7. The CDR3 has 15 amino acids. Per germline, CDR1 SGHVS and CDR2 FQNEAQ. CDR3 sequence (DNA): TGTGCCAGCAGCTTAGTCCAGGGGGCTTTCGCTGAAGCTTTCTTT. Protein product: CASSLVQGAFAEAFF.

The chain is built from TRBV6-1 and TRBJ1-2; TRBD1 matches at 7 bases. The germline gives CDR1 MNHNS, CDR2 SASEGT. The CDR3 spans 13 residues. Losses at the gene ends were 6 bases for V and 6 bases for J; bases not matched to a gene: 7. The CDR3 loop is CASSLTGEHGYTF. In DNA form, the CDR3 reads TGTGCCAGCAGCTTAACAGGGGAACATGGCTACACCTTC.

The chain joins TRBV18 to TRBJ2-1, with D possibly matching TRBD1 (6 bases). Trimming pared 8 bases from V and 8 bases from J, leaving 19 bases between. This CDR3 has 14 amino acids. Per germline, CDR1 KGHSH and CDR2 LQKENI. CDR3 nucleotide sequence: TGTGCCAGCCAACCCGGGATCAAGGGGGATGAGCAGTTCTTC. It yields the protein CASQPGIKGDEQFF.

This clone was detected a few times. The rearrangement uses TRBV5-4 and TRBJ2-3; the match to TRBD1 covers 10 bases. The CDR3 is 14 amino acids. The V segment lost 4 bases and the J segment 7 bases; nucleotides outside the gene matches: 6. Germline-derived CDR1 and CDR2 are SGHNT and YYREEE (reference sequence). The CDR3 protein is CASSPGQGRHTQYF. As DNA, the CDR3 is TGTGCCAGCAGCCCGGGACAGGGGCGGCATACGCAGTATTTT.

The J gene is TRBJ2-2, the V gene TRBV5-1; D may be TRBD2 (6 bases). V lost 0 bases to trimming and J lost 4 bases, with 13 bases between them. CDR3 length equals 16 residues. Germline loops: CDR1 SGHRS, CDR2 YFSETQ. In DNA form, the CDR3 reads TGCGCCAGCAGCTTGGCCGTGGCCGGGGGCACCGGGGAGCTGTTTTTT. It encodes CASSLAVAGGTGELFF.

V usage is TRBV11-3 and J usage is TRBJ2-1; the match to TRBD2 covers 7 bases. The CDR3 totals 19 residues. Germline V gives CDR1 SGHNT, CDR2 YENEEA. V lost 4 bases to trimming and J lost 6 bases; unmatched junction nucleotides: 21. DNA for the CDR3: TGTGCCAGCAGCTCTACCCGGGGGGAGTACGGTAGCGGACCCAATGAGCAGTTCTTC. This sequence encodes CASSSTRGEYGSGPNEQFF.

The chain has TRBV5-1 and TRBJ2-4, with D possibly being TRBD2 (6 bases). With 4 bases removed from V and 1 base from J, the gap between germline ends came to 21 bases. Germline V gene data show CDR1 as SGHRS and CDR2 as YFSETQ. The CDR3 contains 18 residues. The CDR3 spells CASSPGRRFDEAKNIQYF. CDR3 coding DNA: TGCGCCAGCAGCCCGGGGAGGCGGTTTGACGAGGCCAAAAACATTCAGTACTTC. Supplemented by reference TRBV5-1 and TRBJ2-4, the full variable domain reads KAGVTQTPRYLIKTRGQQVTLSCSPISGHRSVSWYQQTPGQGLQFLFEYFSETQRNKGNFPGRFSGRQFSNSRSEMNVSTLELGDSALYLCASSPGRRFDEAKNIQYFGAGTRLSVL.

The rearrangement links TRBV7-3 to TRBJ2-1; TRBD2 is a possible D gene (6 bases). Germline V gene sequence: CDR1 SGHTA, CDR2 FQGTGA. The CDR3 contains 15 residues. The V end lost 5 bases, the J end lost 1 base, and 12 bases lay between the germline ends. CDR3 residues: CASSEGGVSYNEQFF. DNA of the CDR3: TGTGCCAGCAGCGAAGGAGGGGTATCCTACAATGAGCAGTTCTTC.

The chain joins TRBV5-4 to TRBJ2-5, with D possibly being TRBD2 (6 bases). This CDR3 is 15 amino acids long. The germline V gene has CDR1 SGHNT and CDR2 YYREEE (reference sequence). V lost 1 base, J lost 1 base, and 11 bases lay in between. CDR3 sequence: CASSLKRRAQETQYF. In nucleotides, the CDR3 is TGTGCCAGCAGCTTGAAACGGAGGGCCCAAGAGACCCAGTACTTC.

DNA for the CDR3: TGTGCCAGCAGTGAGCAGGGAGCGGGAACTGAAGCTTTCTTT. Its protein product is CASSEQGAGTEAFF. V usage is TRBV2 and J usage is TRBJ1-1; a possible D gene is TRBD1 (5 bases). From germline, CDR1 is SNHLY and CDR2 FYNNEI. The CDR3 totals 14 residues. V was shortened by 3 bases and J by 5 bases, with 13 bases between the two germline ends.

The chain joins TRBV5-5 to TRBJ1-5; D unclear. CDR3 length: 16 residues. V lost 2 bases and J 3 bases, leaving 15 bases between the germline ends. From germline, CDR1 is SGHKS and CDR2 YYEKEE (reference sequence). This chain's CDR3 is CASSFSGNAPNQPQHF. CDR3 sequence (DNA): TGTGCCAGCAGCTTTTCAGGAAATGCCCCCAATCAGCCCCAGCATTTT.

The chain links TRBV15 to TRBJ2-1; 14 nucleotides align to TRBD2. CDR1 is LNHNV, CDR2 YYDKDF, per germline (reference sequence). J lost 9 bases, V lost 1 base, and 5 bases had no gene match. CDR3 length: 16 amino acids. The CDR3 DNA is TGTGCCACCAGCAGAGGGACTAGCGGGAGGAGGTTTGAGCAGTTCTTC. This gives the protein CATSRGTSGRRFEQFF.

The chain carries TRBV4-1 and TRBJ1-2; the D is unclear. The CDR3 runs 12 residues. Trimming stripped 3 bases from V and 1 base from J, with 3 bases between. CDR1 and CDR2 from the germline V gene are MGHRA and YSYEKL. This chain's CDR3 is CASSHSNYGYTF. In DNA form, the CDR3 reads TGCGCCAGCAGCCACAGTAACTATGGCTACACCTTC.

CDR3: CASSQMGLATAEQFF. CDR3 nucleotides: TGTGCCAGCAGCCAAATGGGACTAGCGACCGCTGAGCAGTTCTTC. The chain employs TRBV14 and TRBJ2-1, with 10 bases identical to TRBD2. The germline V gene encodes CDR1 SGHDN and CDR2 FVKESK. The CDR3 extends over 15 amino acids. V was clipped by 2 bases and J by 9 bases; unmatched bases: 7.

V is TRBV19 and J is TRBJ1-3, with 7 bases lining up with TRBD1. Trimming removed 5 bases from V and 4 bases from J; junction bases left unmatched: 11. The CDR3 has 16 residues. Germline values: CDR1 LNHDA, CDR2 SQIVND (reference sequence). The CDR3 DNA reads TGTGCCAGTAGTCCCCGATTGACAGGGACAGGAAACACCATATATTTT. It is translated as CASSPRLTGTGNTIYF.

This clone was recorded once. The J gene is TRBJ1-1, the V gene TRBV2; 10 nucleotides align to TRBD1. The germline V gene has CDR1 SNHLY and CDR2 FYNNEI. The CDR3 runs to 14 residues. V lost 6 bases and J lost 7; bases outside the gene matches: 8. The CDR3 coding sequence is TGTGCCAGCAGGCGGGACAGGGGACGCGGTGAAGCTTTCTTT. Translation: CASRRDRGRGEAFF.

This rearrangement joins TRBV29-1 to TRBJ1-1; 11 nucleotides agree with TRBD1. The V gene end was trimmed by 4 bases and the J gene end by 4 bases; junction bases not matched to a gene: 14. This CDR3 is built from 17 residues. Germline lookup yields CDR1 SQVTM and CDR2 ANQGSEA. The CDR3, as DNA: TGCAGCGTTGTTTGGTTTGAGGTTGGGACAGGGGGCACTGAAGCTTTCTTT. Encoded protein: CSVVWFEVGTGGTEAFF.

The rearrangement joins TRBV9 to TRBJ1-5; 7 bases line up with TRBD1. V was clipped by 3 bases and J by 6 bases; unmatched bases: 6. The CDR3 sequence is 14 residues long. Germline CDR1 is SGDLS and CDR2 is YYNGEE. The CDR3 DNA reads as TGTGCCAGCAGCGAGACAGGGCTCGTTCAGCCCCAGCATTTT. Translated, it gives CASSETGLVQPQHF.

The chain has TRBV19 and TRBJ1-1; tentative D call: TRBD1 (5 bases). The CDR3 extends over 13 amino acids. The germline V gene encodes CDR1 LNHDA and CDR2 SQIVND (reference sequence). Trimming shortened V by 6 bases and J by 1 base, and 9 bases separated the two germline ends. Here the CDR3 DNA reads TGTGCCAGTAGAACGGGACCGAACACTGAAGCTTTCTTT. Translating it yields CASRTGPNTEAFF.

This clone is a singleton in its sample. The gene calls are TRBV5-4 and TRBJ2-5; 10 bases are a match to TRBD2. The CDR3 totals 16 residues. Germline V CDR1 and CDR2: SGHNT, YYREEE (reference sequence). The V segment lost 4 bases and the J segment 6 bases; nucleotides outside the gene matches: 12. CDR3 sequence reads: CASSDRTSGGVKTQYF. CDR3 sequence (DNA): TGTGCCAGCAGCGATCGGACTAGCGGTGGTGTCAAGACCCAGTACTTC.

The chain employs TRBV9 and TRBJ1-4, with D maybe TRBD1 (5 bases). V dropped 0 bases and J dropped 8 bases, with 14 bases sitting between them. CDR3 size: 15 residues. Germline CDR1 reads SGDLS; CDR2 reads YYNGEE. CDR3 protein: CASSVAEGMGEKLFF. In DNA form, the CDR3 reads TGTGCCAGCAGCGTAGCAGAGGGGATGGGCGAAAAACTGTTTTTT.

The CDR3 DNA sequence: TGTGCCAGCTCGTGGGACAGGGGGAATGAAAAACTGTTTTTT. It encodes CASSWDRGNEKLFF. The V call is TRBV18, the J call TRBJ1-4; 11 bases line up with TRBD1. The CDR3 is 14 amino acids. V lost 6 bases and J lost 5; bases outside the gene matches: 2. Germline V gene data show CDR1 as KGHSH and CDR2 as LQKENI.